Listed here are 6 T cell receptor beta chains from one sample, sequenced in a study of shared clonotypes between healthy human individuals. Here immunoSEQ multiplex PCR was the method, and the copy in TCRdb shows in-frame clones only, minus some. The sample includes some 2 million clones, 95% of them seen just once. The sequencing input was naive CD4+ T cells sorted from blood. Subset here: CD45RA+ positively selected. Source of these receptors: a young man in good health.

This clone was observed a single time. The same CDR3 is also encoded by other DNA sequences in this sample. The V gene is TRBV5-6, the J gene TRBJ1-6; the D is unclear. V lost 4 bases to trimming and J lost 2 bases, with 7 bases between them. The length of the CDR3 is 14 residues. Germline CDR1 SGHDT, CDR2 YYEEEE. CDR3 coding DNA: TGTGCCAGCAGCGGTGGGACCTATAATTCACCCCTCCACTTT. It codes for CASSGGTYNSPLHF.

The V call is TRBV5-5, the J call TRBJ2-2; unclear D gene. With 0 bases removed from V and 5 bases from J, the gap between germline ends came to 14 bases. This CDR3 is 16 amino acids long. The germline V gene has CDR1 SGHKS and CDR2 YYEKEE (reference sequence). CDR3 residues: CASSLAGRQGTGELFF. The DNA for the CDR3 is TGTGCCAGCAGCTTGGCCGGTCGTCAAGGGACCGGGGAGCTGTTTTTT.

The V call is TRBV4-1, the J call TRBJ2-4; maybe TRBD2 (7 bases). V dropped 3 bases and J dropped 0 bases, with 24 bases sitting between them. The CDR3 sequence is 20 residues long. Germline values: CDR1 MGHRA, CDR2 YSYEKL. Here the CDR3 DNA reads TGCGCCAGCAGCCATATGCTGCGGGGAGGGGGGGCAGTAGCCAAAAACATTCAGTACTTC. As protein: CASSHMLRGGGAVAKNIQYF.

The table lists this clone with a count of one. This chain uses TRBV7-8 with TRBJ1-6, with a possible D match to TRBD1 (6 bases). Germline CDR1 and CDR2: SGHVS and FQNEAQ. The CDR3 spans 16 residues. V shed 4 bases and J shed 7 bases, with 17 bases lying between them. CDR3 nucleotide sequence: TGTGCCAGCAGCTCGTCTGGGGGCAGTGCCAATTCACCCCTCCACTTT. Its protein product is CASSSSGGSANSPLHF.

V gene TRBV5-1 combines with J gene TRBJ1-3, with TRBD1 identical over 7 bases. Germline CDR1 is SGHRS and CDR2 is YFSETQ. The CDR3 is made up of 17 amino acids. V shed 2 bases and J 0 bases; nucleotides not matched to a gene: 8. In nucleotides, the CDR3 is TGCGCCAGCAGCTTTAGTTCGGGACAGCCCTCTGGAAACACCATATATTTT. Translation: CASSFSSGQPSGNTIYF.

The J gene is TRBJ2-3, the V gene TRBV6-6, with TRBD2 identical over 7 bases. The CDR3 is 15 residues long. Germline CDR1 MNHNY, CDR2 SVGAGI (reference sequence). The ends lost 2 bases at V and 0 bases at J; junction bases unmatched: 2. The CDR3 is CASSYSGTSTDTQYF. CDR3 nucleotides: TGTGCCAGCAGTTACAGCGGGACTAGCACAGATACGCAGTATTTT.